This T cell receptor (beta chain) was identified during a study of T cells after yellow fever vaccination. Across the study: Fractions containing few cells were prepared with SMART-Seq v4 Ultra Low Input. Overall study findings and caveats: Most clones from primary vaccination were detected again post-booster (96% CD4, 70% to 90% CD8). Weaker in magnitude, the secondary response showed a faster peak on day 5 versus 15.

The CDR3 is 13 amino acids. V was trimmed by 7 bases and J by 2 bases, leaving 15 bases between them. Germline V gene data show CDR1 as SQVTM and CDR2 as ANQGSEA. This clonotype was detected many times. Its antigen is unknown. By 5'RACE template switching, TCR cDNA was produced, with a universal primer site and UMIs added in the process. TCRdb re-derived calls from the 5' RACE reads in MiXCR, one entry per CDR3 protein. The repertoire includes tens of thousands of distinct CDR3 sequences, almost 8% of them detected once, and 41% sits in the top ten. This receptor was taken from a man aged 25 to 40 who received the YFV17D yellow fever vaccine. The genes are TRBV29-1 and TRBJ2-7; unclear D gene. Sequences were derived from CD8+ T cells sorted from PBMCs, sampled on the day of the yellow fever booster vaccination. CDR3 nucleotide sequence: TGCAGCGCTCGCACCGCATTGGCCTACGAGCAGTACTTC. Protein: CSARTALAYEQYF.